This entry describes one TCR beta chain. CDR3 length equals 12 residues. Germline lookup yields CDR1 LGHDT and CDR2 YNNKEL (reference sequence). The V gene lost 6 bases and the J gene lost 8 bases, with 10 bases spanning the gap. This record comes from a study of blood T cell repertoires in COVID-19. Profiling relied on immunoSEQ multiplex PCR, and the TCRdb table lists in-frame clones only, not all of them. The sample holds roughly 250,000 clones; roughly nine tenths are singletons and the top ten take 1.2%. The origin of this receptor is a human donor in a cohort exposed to, infected with or recovered from COVID-19 (not recorded which). The donor label of this sample is uncertain. Sequencing input: PBMCs or T cells enriched from blood (not recorded which). This rearrangement joins TRBV3-1 (or the pseudogene TRBV3-2) to TRBJ2-2; D ambiguous. The CDR3 is CASSSLPGELFF. The DNA of the CDR3 is TGTGCCAGCAGTTCCCTTCCTGGGGAGCTGTTTTTT.